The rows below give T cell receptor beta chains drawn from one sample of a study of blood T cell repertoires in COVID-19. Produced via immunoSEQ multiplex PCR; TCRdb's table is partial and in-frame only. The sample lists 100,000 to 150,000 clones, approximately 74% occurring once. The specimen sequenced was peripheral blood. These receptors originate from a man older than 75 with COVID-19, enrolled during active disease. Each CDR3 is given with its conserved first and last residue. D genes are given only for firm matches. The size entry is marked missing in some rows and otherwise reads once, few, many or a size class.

CDR3aa: CASSSIQESAYEQYF
CDR3nt: TGTGCCAGCAGCTCGATACAGGAGTCCGCCTACGAGCAGTACTTC
v_gene: TRBV5-6
len: 15
d_gene: .
j_gene: TRBJ2-7
abundance: .

CDR3aa: CASSPTGSVQPQHF
CDR3nt: TGTGCCAGCAGCCCAACGGGATCGGTTCAGCCCCAGCATTTT
v_gene: TRBV9
len: 14
d_gene: .
j_gene: TRBJ1-5
abundance: .

CDR3aa: CATSDRDRGQYF
CDR3nt: TGTGCCACCAGTGACCGAGACAGGGGCCAGTACTTC
v_gene: TRBV24-1
len: 12
d_gene: TRBD1
j_gene: TRBJ2-7
abundance: .

CDR3aa: CAISDRQPQHF
CDR3nt: TGTGCCATCAGTGATCGTCAGCCCCAGCATTTT
v_gene: TRBV10-3
len: 11
d_gene: .
j_gene: TRBJ1-5
abundance: few

CDR3aa: CASNVEGLGTNEQFF
CDR3nt: TGTGCCAGCAACGTAGAGGGACTAGGGACCAATGAGCAGTTCTTC
v_gene: TRBV9
len: 15
d_gene: TRBD2
j_gene: TRBJ2-1
abundance: .

CDR3aa: CASTRDRLMNTEAFF
CDR3nt: TGTGCCAGTACCCGGGACAGACTTATGAACACTGAAGCTTTCTTT
v_gene: TRBV19
len: 15
d_gene: TRBD1
j_gene: TRBJ1-1
abundance: .

CDR3aa: CASSPFAEFSYEQYF
CDR3nt: TGTGCCAGCAGCCCCTTTGCGGAATTCTCCTACGAGCAGTACTTC
v_gene: TRBV6-2/TRBV6-3
len: 15
d_gene: .
j_gene: TRBJ2-7
abundance: .

CDR3aa: CASSVGIGDANRDNEQFF
CDR3nt: TGTGCCAGCAGCGTAGGAATAGGGGATGCGAACCGAGACAATGAGCAGTTCTTC
v_gene: TRBV9
len: 18
d_gene: .
j_gene: TRBJ2-1
abundance: .

CDR3aa: CASSFRQGGTDTQYF
CDR3nt: TGTGCCAGCAGTTTTAGACAGGGGGGGACAGATACGCAGTATTTT
v_gene: TRBV28
len: 15
d_gene: TRBD1
j_gene: TRBJ2-3
abundance: .

CDR3aa: CATMRKRGTDTQYF
CDR3nt: TGTGCCACCATGAGAAAGAGGGGCACAGATACGCAGTATTTT
v_gene: TRBV28
len: 14
d_gene: .
j_gene: TRBJ2-3
abundance: once

CDR3aa: CASSSKTGPNTEAFF
CDR3nt: TGTGCCAGCAGCTCCAAGACAGGCCCGAACACTGAAGCTTTCTTT
v_gene: TRBV7-8
len: 15
d_gene: .
j_gene: TRBJ1-1
abundance: few

CDR3aa: CASGRGQGGTGELFF
CDR3nt: TGTGCTAGTGGCCGAGGACAGGGGGGAACCGGGGAGCTGTTTTTT
v_gene: TRBV12-5
len: 15
d_gene: TRBD1
j_gene: TRBJ2-2
abundance: .

CDR3aa: CASSREPGLAWTGELFF
CDR3nt: TGTGCCAGCAGCCGGGAACCGGGACTAGCGTGGACCGGGGAGCTGTTTTTT
v_gene: TRBV7-9
len: 17
d_gene: TRBD2
j_gene: TRBJ2-2
abundance: .

CDR3aa: CASSLWTGGPTGELFF
CDR3nt: TGTGCCAGCAGTTTATGGACGGGAGGGCCGACCGGGGAGCTGTTTTTT
v_gene: TRBV28
len: 16
d_gene: TRBD2
j_gene: TRBJ2-2
abundance: .

CDR3aa: CASSIVVNQPQHF
CDR3nt: TGTGCCAGTAGTATAGTAGTGAATCAGCCCCAGCATTTT
v_gene: TRBV19
len: 13
d_gene: .
j_gene: TRBJ1-5
abundance: .

CDR3aa: CASTAGAYEQYF
CDR3nt: TGTGCCAGCACCGCCGGGGCCTACGAGCAGTACTTC
v_gene: TRBV28
len: 12
d_gene: .
j_gene: TRBJ2-7
abundance: .

CDR3aa: CASSDLVTSGEKLFF
CDR3nt: TGTGCCAGCAGTGATCTAGTGACCTCCGGTGAAAAACTGTTTTTT
v_gene: TRBV25-1
len: 15
d_gene: .
j_gene: TRBJ1-4
abundance: .

CDR3aa: CASSYTGGGHPGYTF
CDR3nt: TGTGCCAGCAGTTACACAGGGGGAGGGCATCCCGGCTACACCTTC
v_gene: TRBV6-5
len: 15
d_gene: TRBD1
j_gene: TRBJ1-2
abundance: .

CDR3aa: CASRTGTATGELFF
CDR3nt: TGTGCCAGCAGGACCGGGACAGCCACCGGGGAGCTGTTTTTT
v_gene: TRBV7-9
len: 14
d_gene: TRBD1
j_gene: TRBJ2-2
abundance: .

CDR3aa: CASSRGPQGELFF
CDR3nt: TGTGCCAGCAGCCGAGGGCCCCAGGGGGAGCTGTTTTTT
v_gene: TRBV7-9
len: 13
d_gene: .
j_gene: TRBJ2-2
abundance: many

CDR3aa: CASSLRREATQYF
CDR3nt: TGTGCCAGCAGTTTGCGGCGGGAGGCGACCCAGTACTTC
v_gene: TRBV27
len: 13
d_gene: TRBD2
j_gene: TRBJ2-5
abundance: once

CDR3aa: CASSLGAGGSTDTQYF
CDR3nt: TGTGCCAGCAGCTTAGGTGCAGGGGGGTCGACAGATACGCAGTATTTT
v_gene: TRBV11-1
len: 16
d_gene: .
j_gene: TRBJ2-3
abundance: .

CDR3aa: CASSLSGYANEQFF
CDR3nt: TGTGCCAGCAGCCTTAGCGGGTATGCGAATGAGCAGTTCTTC
v_gene: TRBV7-9
len: 14
d_gene: TRBD2
j_gene: TRBJ2-1
abundance: .

CDR3aa: CASSYSSGRGGQPQHF
CDR3nt: TGTGCCAGCAGTTACTCGTCGGGCAGGGGAGGGCAGCCCCAGCATTTT
v_gene: TRBV6-2/TRBV6-3
len: 16
d_gene: .
j_gene: TRBJ1-5
abundance: .

CDR3aa: CASRAQVNTEAFF
CDR3nt: TGTGCCAGCAGGGCACAGGTGAACACTGAAGCTTTCTTT
v_gene: TRBV6-5
len: 13
d_gene: .
j_gene: TRBJ1-1
abundance: few

CDR3aa: CSVEASGRREEQFF
CDR3nt: TGCAGCGTTGAAGCTAGCGGGAGAAGAGAAGAGCAGTTCTTC
v_gene: TRBV29-1
len: 14
d_gene: TRBD2
j_gene: TRBJ2-1
abundance: .

CDR3aa: CASSPTGGLAGGLQTYNEQFF
CDR3nt: TGTGCCAGCTCACCCACGGGGGGACTAGCGGGAGGGCTGCAGACCTACAATGAGCAGTTCTTC
v_gene: TRBV18
len: 21
d_gene: TRBD2
j_gene: TRBJ2-1
abundance: .

CDR3aa: CATSREVASGYTGELFF
CDR3nt: TGTGCCACCAGCAGAGAGGTAGCTAGCGGCTACACCGGGGAGCTGTTTTTT
v_gene: TRBV15
len: 17
d_gene: TRBD2
j_gene: TRBJ2-2
abundance: few